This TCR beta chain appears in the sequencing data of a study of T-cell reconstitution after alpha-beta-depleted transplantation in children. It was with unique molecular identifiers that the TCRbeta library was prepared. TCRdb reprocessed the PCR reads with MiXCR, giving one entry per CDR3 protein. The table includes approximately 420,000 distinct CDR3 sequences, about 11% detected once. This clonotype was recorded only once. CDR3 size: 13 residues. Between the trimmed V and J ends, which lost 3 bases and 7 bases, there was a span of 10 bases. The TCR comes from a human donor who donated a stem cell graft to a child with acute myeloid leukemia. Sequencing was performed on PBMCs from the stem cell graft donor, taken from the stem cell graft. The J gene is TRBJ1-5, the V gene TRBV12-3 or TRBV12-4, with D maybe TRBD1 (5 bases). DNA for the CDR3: TGTGCCAGCAGTTTGGGGGTAATGCAGCCCCAGCATTTT. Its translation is CASSLGVMQPQHF.